This entry features one T cell receptor (beta chain) sequence. Antigen specificity is unknown. These data belong to a study of T cell responses to AZD1222 COVID-19 vaccine. Broader study findings: Spike-specific TCR breadth and depth went up after people got two AZD1222 doses. A mostly white British donor set with more females was recruited, and clonal diversity was possibly underestimated. Without day 14 samples, only post-peak T cell repertoires were studied.

Only in-frame clones appear in the TCRdb table, and some are missing; sequencing was by immunoSEQ multiplex PCR. The sample includes 150,000 to 200,000 clones, about 94% of them seen just once. Trimming removed 3 bases from V and 4 bases from J, with 19 bases in between. This CDR3 has 16 amino acids. Germline V gene data show CDR1 as ENHRY and CDR2 as SYGVKD. Here the sequenced sample was peripheral blood, taken on day 0 of AZD1222 vaccination. The receptor was isolated from an adult in good health. The V and J genes are TRBV10-3 and TRBJ2-7, with D perhaps assigned TRBD1 or TRBD2 (5 bases each). Written as DNA, the CDR3 is TGTGCCATCAGTGATTTACTCCCGAGGGGCAATTACGAGCAGTACTTC. Protein: CAISDLLPRGNYEQYF.